These 22 T cell receptor beta chains share one sample of origin, sequenced in a study of CD8 T cells in ankylosing spondylitis. Study-level findings and limits: Blood of patients with ankylosing spondylitis appeared to be characterized by a TCR beta motif of seven or eight highly homologous variants.

Using its own MiXCR run on the 5' RACE reads, TCRdb lists one record per CDR3 protein. The sample shows 750,000 to 850,000 distinct CDR3 sequences, approximately 10% of them seen only once. Their antigens are not known. The specimen was blood, either unsorted or a sorted T cell fraction (not recorded which). The receptor set was obtained from a male donor with ankylosing spondylitis.

This clonotype occurred many times. The chain employs TRBV7-2 and TRBJ2-7, with TRBD2 identical over 8 bases. Germline CDR1 reads SGHTA; CDR2 reads FQGNSA. J was trimmed by 2 bases and V by 4 bases; bases with no gene match: 4. The CDR3 totals 14 residues. The DNA for the CDR3 is TGTGCCAGCAGCTCGGGGGGACTAGCCTACGAGCAGTACTTC. It codes for CASSSGGLAYEQYF.

This chain uses TRBV7-9 with TRBJ2-7; D is unclear. V gave up 7 bases and J gave up 2 bases, with 21 bases separating them. The CDR3 contains 16 residues. Germline V gene lookup returns CDR1 SEHNR and CDR2 FQNEAQ (reference sequence). The CDR3 region is CASTPPGSRRTYEQYF. The CDR3 coding sequence is TGTGCCAGCACCCCACCCGGATCTCGACGGACCTACGAGCAGTACTTC.

The chain recombines TRBV20-1 with TRBJ1-2; no definite D call. CDR1 and CDR2 (germline): DFQATT, SNEGSKA (reference sequence). V lost 6 bases and J lost 4, with 12 bases in between. The CDR3 runs to 12 residues. CDR3 nucleotide sequence: TGCAGTGCCAACTGGAGAGGCTATGGCTACACCTTC. Translated, it gives CSANWRGYGYTF.

In this sample, this clonotype turned up a few times. This chain uses TRBV10-3 with TRBJ1-6; the D is unclear. CDR3 length equals 13 residues. Per the germline V gene, CDR1 is ENHRY and CDR2 is SYGVKD. V was trimmed by 8 bases and J by 7 bases, leaving 12 bases between them. Written as DNA, the CDR3 is TGTGCCATCGGTGCAGGTCCGAATTCACCCCTCCACTTT. This encodes CAIGAGPNSPLHF.

This clonotype has a count of ten or more. The chain recombines TRBV5-1 with TRBJ1-1; D is perhaps TRBD1 (5 bases). Germline V gene data show CDR1 as SGHRS and CDR2 as YFSETQ. This CDR3 comprises 15 residues. Deletions cut 1 base from V and 2 bases from J, with 12 bases between. The CDR3 nucleotides read TGCGCCAGCAGCTTGTTAGGGGCCGGAAACACTGAAGCTTTCTTT. This gives the protein CASSLLGAGNTEAFF.

This clonotype occurred a few times. The chain has TRBV10-3 and TRBJ2-3; 11 positions agree with TRBD2. V dropped 4 bases and J dropped 2; count of bases not matched to a gene: 5. Germline V gene lookup returns CDR1 ENHRY and CDR2 SYGVKD. CDR3 length equals 16 residues. The chain's CDR3 is CAISGLAGTYTDTQYF. Here the CDR3 DNA reads TGTGCCATCAGTGGACTAGCGGGGACCTACACAGATACGCAGTATTTT.

The chain recombines TRBV6-1 with TRBJ2-7; TRBD1 agrees at 10 bases. Germline CDR1 and CDR2: MNHNS and SASEGT. With V trimmed by 6 bases and J by 4 bases, 6 bases remained unmatched. The CDR3 contains 14 residues. The CDR3 DNA is TGTGCCAGCAGGGGACAGGGGATGTTTTACGAGCAGTACTTC. It translates to CASRGQGMFYEQYF.

J is TRBJ1-2 and V is TRBV7-9, with 11 bases matching TRBD1. Germline CDR1 SEHNR, CDR2 FQNEAQ (reference sequence). This CDR3 has 15 amino acids. V was clipped by 5 bases and J by 4 bases; unmatched bases: 6. The CDR3 DNA reads TGTGCCAGCAGCGACTGGGACAGGGGGAGCTATGGCTACACCTTC. Its translation: CASSDWDRGSYGYTF.

This clonotype has a count of ten or more. The CDR3 loop reads CSVVGRANLMNTEAFF. Here the CDR3 DNA reads TGCAGCGTTGTAGGGCGGGCGAACCTCATGAACACTGAAGCTTTCTTT. V usage is TRBV29-1 and J usage is TRBJ1-1; D gene unclear. Germline V gene sequence: CDR1 SQVTM, CDR2 ANQGSEA. The germline V and J ends were trimmed by 4 bases and 0 bases, with 18 bases remaining between them. This CDR3 is 16 amino acids long.

This clonotype was seen a handful of times. The chain employs TRBV10-3 and TRBJ2-5; 9 bases line up with TRBD1. The CDR3 totals 14 residues. Germline V gene lookup returns CDR1 ENHRY and CDR2 SYGVKD. J gave up 5 bases and V 6 bases, and 7 bases lay outside the gene matches. This chain's CDR3 is CAIRDRGPRETQYF. CDR3 DNA: TGTGCCATCAGGGACAGGGGACCGAGGGAGACCCAGTACTTC.

V usage is TRBV4-3 and J usage is TRBJ1-2; D might be TRBD1 (6 bases). Germline loops: CDR1 LGHNA, CDR2 YSLEER. The CDR3 runs 16 residues. Trimming removed 0 bases from V and 4 bases from J, with 15 bases in between. This chain's CDR3 is CASSQDRPDSIYGYTF. CDR3 nucleotide sequence: TGCGCCAGCAGCCAAGACCGACCGGACAGCATCTATGGCTACACCTTC.

Comments on this clonotype: In this CDR3 the conserved last residue, phenylalanine or tryptophan, is missing, so a read error is likely. The DNA is left out, because the CDR3 cannot be placed on it with certainty; the CDR3 is given as TCRdb lists it. The chain employs TRBV5-1 and TRBJ1-3. The germline V gene encodes CDR1 SGHRS and CDR2 YFSETQ. The CDR3 totals 10 residues, both ends included. CDR3 loop: CASSLGVMLP.

V gene TRBV20-1 combines with J gene TRBJ2-5, with 7 bases matching TRBD2. This CDR3 spans 12 amino acids. V shed 8 bases and J 0 bases; nucleotides not matched to a gene: 3. Germline values: CDR1 DFQATT, CDR2 SNEGSKA (reference sequence). Here the CDR3 DNA reads TGCAGTTCGCGGGGGAACCAAGAGACCCAGTACTTC. This gives the protein CSSRGNQETQYF.

The chain couples TRBV4-3 to TRBJ1-5, with D unresolved. The V gene's germline CDR1 is LGHNA and CDR2 YSLEER. V lost 0 bases and J 4 bases, leaving 16 bases between the germline ends. CDR3 length: 17 residues. The CDR3 loop is CASSQEPQGLGNQPQHF. The CDR3 DNA sequence: TGCGCCAGCAGCCAAGAACCCCAAGGACTGGGGAATCAGCCCCAGCATTTT.

This clonotype occurred a few times. The V gene is TRBV6-1, the J gene TRBJ1-1; D remains ambiguous. Trimming cost V 2 bases and J 8 bases, with 12 bases left between them. Germline V gene sequence: CDR1 MNHNS, CDR2 SASEGT. The length of the CDR3 is 13 residues. The CDR3 region has the DNA TGTGCCAGCAGTGAAAGGAGGAGGGCCGAAGCTTTCTTT. It encodes CASSERRRAEAFF.

In its sample, this clonotype was seen many times. V and J are TRBV29-1 and TRBJ1-1; the D is unclear. CDR1 and CDR2 (germline): SQVTM, ANQGSEA. The CDR3 consists of 13 residues. The germline V and J ends were trimmed by 0 bases and 1 base, with 6 bases remaining between them. The CDR3 sequence is CSVEDRGNTEAFF. CDR3 DNA sequence: TGCAGCGTTGAAGATCGCGGGAACACTGAAGCTTTCTTT.

V and J are TRBV25-1 and TRBJ1-1; D might be TRBD1 (5 bases). Germline V gene sequence: CDR1 MGHDK, CDR2 SYGVNS. V lost 6 bases, J lost 4 bases, and 18 bases lay in between. The CDR3 loop spans 15 amino acids. The CDR3 sequence is CASSRQGRVSTEAFF. The DNA for the CDR3 is TGTGCCAGCAGCAGGCAGGGACGCGTGAGCACTGAAGCTTTCTTT.

J is TRBJ1-4 and V is TRBV6-5; D ambiguous. The CDR3 consists of 16 residues. Germline loops: CDR1 MNHEY, CDR2 SVGAGI. Deletions cut 2 bases from V and 0 bases from J, with 10 bases between. DNA for the CDR3: TGTGCCAGCAGTTACGCTCAGATTGCAACTAATGAAAAACTGTTTTTT. Translation gives CASSYAQIATNEKLFF.

This clonotype has only a few counts. The V and J genes are TRBV10-3 and TRBJ2-7; 8 bases map to TRBD2. The V gene's germline CDR1 is ENHRY and CDR2 SYGVKD. V lost 7 bases to trimming and J lost 1 base; unmatched junction nucleotides: 9. The CDR3 contains 15 residues. CDR3 residues: CAIKPLADPSYEQYF. The CDR3 DNA is TGTGCCATCAAACCACTAGCGGATCCTTCCTACGAGCAGTACTTC.

This clonotype was counted a few times. This chain joins TRBV20-1 and TRBJ2-7; D might be TRBD2 (6 bases). This CDR3 contains 13 residues. Germline-derived CDR1 and CDR2 are DFQATT and SNEGSKA (reference sequence). The V gene lost 5 bases and the J gene lost 2 bases, with 13 bases spanning the gap. CDR3 region: CSAPERVTYEQYF. CDR3 coding DNA: TGCAGTGCTCCTGAGCGGGTCACCTACGAGCAGTACTTC.

This clonotype was seen more than once but under ten times. The rearrangement links TRBV9 to TRBJ2-3, with 9 bases lining up with TRBD2. Germline CDR1 reads SGDLS; CDR2 reads YYNGEE. Unmatched junction bases numbered 0, after V lost 0 bases and J lost 1 base. The CDR3 length is 15 residues. The CDR3 sequence is CASSVVAGGTDTQYF. Here the CDR3 DNA reads TGTGCCAGCAGCGTAGTAGCGGGGGGCACAGATACGCAGTATTTT.

This clonotype occurred many times. V gene TRBV12-3 or TRBV12-4 combines with J gene TRBJ2-7; the D is unclear. The V and J ends lost 6 bases and 1 base respectively, with 10 bases between them. The CDR3 loop spans 13 amino acids. As DNA, the CDR3 is TGTGCCAGCAGAACGTCTGGATCCTACGAGCAGTACTTC. Its protein product is CASRTSGSYEQYF.